This record covers a single TCR beta chain. This clone's antigen is unknown. No base qualities exist here, and no much larger clone lies one base off it. The immunoSEQ Assay, a bias-controlled multiplex PCR, was used to amplify TCRbeta CDR3 regions from genomic DNA. Regarding the original processing steps: The number of nucleated cells in each sample was estimated from the amplification of reference gene primers within the assay. Sequence reads were collapsed and filtered to measure the absolute abundance of every unique TCRbeta CDR3 rearrangement. Productive Simpson clonality was computed per sample as the square root of Simpson's diversity index over productive rearrangements. The table was pulled from immuneACCESS by TCRdb, which kept in-frame rearrangements only. Such tables lose some clones; where checked, under half of the loss comes from unresolved V genes, and the rest has no known cause. For V, J and clone size, that table is used; D and trimming come from the DNA. Recorded for this sample are approximately 670,000 clones; 70% to 90% of them occurred a single time. Roughly 0.25% of the sample rests with the top ten.

Whole blood was collected in K2EDTA tubes by collaborating institutions according to the institutions' own protocols. For TCRbeta analysis, collaborators shipped samples in one of three forms: frozen whole blood, isolated PBMCs, or DNA extracted from either of those sample types. V sheds 7 bases and J sheds 0 bases, leaving 19 bases between their ends. From the germline V gene (reference sequence), CDR1 is MNHEY and CDR2 is SMNVEV. The CDR3 numbers 17 residues from cysteine through phenylalanine. The entry retains the CDR3 DNA only, 51 bases that are in frame from base 1. This sample is part of a study of blood T cell repertoires in COVID-19 (TCRdb year 2020). Background for the entire study: Samples from collaborators originated in the United States, Italy and Spain and spanned both the acute and convalescent phases of COVID-19. Deeply sampled blood TCRbeta repertoires from subjects exposed to, actively infected with, or recovered from COVID-19 were included in the dataset. The repertoires were released in a freely available public database intended as a resource for research on the immune response to SARS-CoV-2. Where available, HLA class I and class II types were taken from metadata supplied by the sample provider and were not determined by assay-based typing. Samples were obtained from the ongoing ImmuneRACE study (first 160 participants) and from over 1,000 subjects provided by 6 global collaborators. The prospective study material was composed of cDNA or gDNA derived from T cells, B-cell-depleted T cells, or PBMCs. Nearly every sample came with metadata listing a de-identified subject ID, COVID-19 status, age in years and sex.

Broad study findings and their caveats: The amount of clinical and demographic metadata varied by source and participant and was provided uncurated.

The rearranged chain carries TRBV27 and TRBJ1-5; the D gene lacks a confident call. The specimen was peripheral blood. The TCR comes from a woman aged 18-35 years with acute or convalescent COVID-19. The DNA sequence is as follows: TGTGCCAGCATTTTTCCCAACCCAGATTATAGCAATCAGCCCCAGCATTTT. Translated, this gives CASIFPNPDYSNQPQHF.